The 32 T cell receptor beta chains below all came from one sample that was sequenced in a study of glioma-infiltrating T cells. TCR alpha and beta CDR3 regions were amplified from RNA using iRepertoire nested multiplex PCR. Each CDR3 protein is one row after TCRdb ran MiXCR on the multiplex PCR reads. The sample includes tens of thousands of distinct CDR3 sequences, around 40% of them seen just once. The sample consisted of glioma tissue, nonneoplastic brain tissue, or PBMCs (not recorded which). The receptors come from a human donor with low-grade glioma or glioblastoma, undergoing nonglioma brain surgery, or in good health (not recorded which).

Of note for this clonotype: A read error may produce the germline difference seen at one junction end. The rearrangement joins TRBV6-1 to TRBJ2-3, with D unclear. The germline gives CDR1 MNHNS, CDR2 SASEGT. The CDR3 consists of 13 residues. CDR3 DNA: TGCGCCAGCAGTGAGTCCGGCGCAGGTACGCAGTATTTT. Protein: CASSESGAGTQYF.

This clonotype was counted ten times or more. CDR3 in amino acids: CASRARRNEKLFF. Here the CDR3 DNA reads TGTGCCAGCAGGGCGAGGAGGAATGAAAAACTGTTTTTT. The chain employs TRBV2 and TRBJ1-4; D gene unclear. Germline CDR1 and CDR2: SNHLY and FYNNEI. The V gene lost 6 bases and the J gene lost 5 bases, with 10 bases spanning the gap. This CDR3 region has 13 residues.

This clonotype was seen many times. This sequence joins TRBV19 and TRBJ2-2; possibly TRBD2 for D (5 bases). V lost 3 bases to trimming and J lost 4 bases, with 9 bases between them. Germline CDR1 is LNHDA and CDR2 is SQIVND (reference sequence). CDR3 length equals 14 residues. The DNA for the CDR3 is TGTGCCAGTAGTATTGCAGGAGGCACCGGGGAGCTGTTTTTT. It yields the protein CASSIAGGTGELFF.

For this clonotype: Just one base apart from a much larger clone, this may be a read error. The chain recombines TRBV9 with TRBJ2-1, with D perhaps TRBD1 (6 bases). V lost 4 bases, J lost 9 bases, and 17 bases lay in between. The V gene's germline CDR1 is SGDLS and CDR2 YYNGEE. CDR3 length: 14 residues. The CDR3 here is CASSSQYRVGEQFF. CDR3 nucleotides: TGTGCCAGCAGCTCACAGTACAGGGTTGGTGAGCAGTTCTTC.

As regards this clonotype: In this CDR3 the conserved last residue, phenylalanine or tryptophan, is missing, so a read error is likely. Because the CDR3's place on the DNA is in doubt, the DNA is left out and the CDR3 is given as listed by TCRdb. The chain is built from TRBV11-1 and TRBJ2-7; the DNA was not compared with TRBD2, the D call given in the table. Looked up from germline, CDR1 is SGHAT and CDR2 is FQDESV (reference sequence). Both ends counted, the CDR3 spans 9 residues. The CDR3 is CASSNPGTS.

Regarding this clonotype: Being one base from a much bigger clone, this may be a read error. The CDR3 does not close with the conserved phenylalanine or tryptophan, likely indicating a read error. CDR3 DNA sequence: TGCAGCGTTGACAGAAGTGCGGTTTATAATGAGCAGTTCTCC. This codes for CSVDRSAVYNEQFS. The rearrangement links TRBV29-1 to TRBJ2-1; no clear D. Germline values: CDR1 SQVTM, CDR2 ANQGSEA. The CDR3 covers 14 residues. V shed 3 bases and J shed 7 bases, with 16 bases lying between them.

This sequence joins TRBV9 and TRBJ2-7; TRBD1 matches at 7 bases. V gave up 2 bases and J gave up 4 bases; unmatched junction bases: 12. CDR1 SGDLS and CDR2 YYNGEE come from the germline V gene. CDR3 length equals 16 residues. CDR3 bases: TGTGCCAGCAGCGTGGACGGGACAGCCCTTTTATACGAGCAGTACTTC. It specifies CASSVDGTALLYEQYF.

About this clonotype: This may be a read error: a much more frequent sequence differs by one nucleotide. This chain joins TRBV7-3 and TRBJ1-6, with D hard to call. CDR3 length equals 13 residues. Germline V gives CDR1 SGHTA, CDR2 FQGTGA. The CDR3 reads CASSLDGWSHLHF. The CDR3 DNA reads as TGTGCCAGCAGCCTGGATGGTTGGTCACACCTCCACTTT.

Many counts were recorded for this clonotype. J is TRBJ2-5 and V is TRBV2; 8 positions agree with TRBD2. This CDR3 is 15 amino acids long. Germline lookup yields CDR1 SNHLY and CDR2 FYNNEI. J was trimmed by 5 bases and V by 3 bases; bases with no gene match: 8. CDR3 region: CASSESGLAGETQYF. In DNA, the CDR3 is TGTGCCAGCAGTGAGAGTGGACTAGCCGGGGAGACCCAGTACTTC.

This clonotype was detected many times. The rearrangement joins TRBV28 to TRBJ1-1; D possibly corresponds to TRBD1 (5 bases). The CDR3 is 14 residues long. Germline CDR1 MDHEN, CDR2 SYDVKM. V was clipped by 3 bases and J by 0 bases, with 8 bases between them. CDR3 region: CASSFWGMNTEAFF. The CDR3 DNA reads as TGTGCCAGCAGTTTTTGGGGGATGAACACTGAAGCTTTCTTT. Drawing the rest from reference TRBV28 and TRBJ1-1, the complete variable domain is DVKVTQSSRYLVKRTGEKVFLECVQDMDHENMFWYRQDPGLGLRLIYFSYDVKMKEKGDIPEGYSVSREKKERFSLILESASTNQTSMYLCASSFWGMNTEAFFGQGTRLTVV.

Worth noting for this clonotype: A read error may explain this, as a much larger clone is one base away. This rearrangement joins TRBV10-1 to TRBJ1-6; weak D call: TRBD1 (5 bases). Per the germline V gene, CDR1 is WNHNN and CDR2 is SYGVQD (reference sequence). V was clipped by 3 bases and J by 7 bases, with 13 bases between them. The CDR3 length is 15 residues. CDR3 DNA sequence: TGCGCCAGCAGTGAAGCCCAGGGCAGGAATTCACCCCTCCACTTT. Its protein product is CASSEAQGRNSPLHF.

Details on this clonotype: Because it lacks the conserved phenylalanine or tryptophan at the end, this CDR3 is likely a read error. The chain employs TRBV7-9 and TRBJ2-7; 8 nucleotides agree with TRBD2. CDR3 size: 17 residues. Germline V CDR1 and CDR2: SEHNR, FQNEAQ (reference sequence). Unmatched junction bases numbered 15, after V lost 5 bases and J lost 3 bases. The CDR3 protein is CASSLTSVGALIYEQYL. In DNA, the CDR3 is TGTGCCAGCAGCCTGACTAGCGTGGGTGCTTTGATCTACGAGCAGTACCTC.

Notes on this clonotype: Just one base apart from a much larger clone, this may be a read error. This chain uses TRBV19 with TRBJ2-2, with D possibly being TRBD2 (6 bases). Germline CDR1 reads LNHDA; CDR2 reads SQIVND (reference sequence). The CDR3 is 14 amino acids. This chain's CDR3 is CASSWGVGTGGLFF. The DNA of the CDR3 is TGTGCCAGTAGCTGGGGGGTTGGTACCGGGGGGCTGTTTTTT.

This clonotype was seen ten or more times. The chain has TRBV20-1 and TRBJ1-6, with D maybe TRBD1 (5 bases). The V end was cut by 8 bases, the J end by 5 bases, with 13 bases between. CDR3 length: 13 residues. CDR1 and CDR2 from the germline V gene are DFQATT and SNEGSKA (reference sequence). The CDR3 sequence is CSLGGSHNSPLHF. CDR3 bases: TGCAGTTTGGGGGGTTCGCATAATTCACCCCTCCACTTT.

This clonotype was found many times. This sequence joins TRBV4-3 and TRBJ1-4; D gene unclear. V lost 1 base, J lost 8 bases, and 8 bases lay in between. The length of the CDR3 is 13 residues. Looked up from germline, CDR1 is LGHNA and CDR2 is YSLEER. CDR3 sequence reads: CASSQVPWEKLFF. CDR3 coding DNA: TGCGCCAGCAGCCAAGTCCCCTGGGAAAAACTGTTTTTT.

This chain links TRBV28 with TRBJ2-1; TRBD2 is a possible D gene (5 bases). Germline assignment: CDR1 MDHEN and CDR2 SYDVKM. V was shortened by 6 bases and J by 11 bases, with 14 bases between the two germline ends. This CDR3 comprises 12 residues. CDR3 bases: TGTGCCAGCAGATTTACCCTAGCTAAGCAGTTCTTC. This translates into CASRFTLAKQFF.

This clonotype has ten or more counts. The chain couples TRBV24-1 to TRBJ2-5; 8 bases agree with TRBD1. The CDR3 runs 15 residues. V lost 4 bases and J lost 1; bases outside the gene matches: 4. Germline V gene data show CDR1 as KGHDR and CDR2 as SFDVKD. The CDR3 loop is CATSDLGTGQETQYF. CDR3 bases: TGTGCCACCAGTGACCTAGGGACAGGCCAAGAGACCCAGTACTTC.

The gene calls are TRBV20-1 and TRBJ2-7; the D gene is possibly TRBD2 (5 bases). CDR1 is DFQATT and CDR2 is SNEGSKA in the germline V gene (reference sequence). V was pared by 3 bases and J by 0 bases, with 12 bases between. The CDR3 has 14 amino acids. CDR3 amino acids: CSASQLRGSYEQYF. In DNA, the CDR3 is TGCAGTGCTAGTCAACTACGGGGCTCCTACGAGCAGTACTTC.

About this clonotype: The CDR3 does not end in the conserved phenylalanine or tryptophan, so this is likely a read error. The chain combines TRBV5-1 with TRBJ2-5; possible D gene TRBD1, 5 bases. The CDR3 contains 12 residues. The V and J ends lost 6 bases and 0 bases respectively, with 6 bases between them. Germline V lookup: CDR1 SGHRS, CDR2 YFSETQ. DNA of the CDR3: TGCGCCAGCAAGGGGTACCAAGAGACCCAGTACCTC. This encodes CASKGYQETQYL.

Points on this clonotype: This may come from a read error, since a much larger clone is one base off. The genes are TRBV12-3 or TRBV12-4 and TRBJ1-3, with D unclear. CDR3 length equals 14 residues. The CDR3 protein is CASSLAQIRNNIYF. The DNA of the CDR3 is TGTGCCAGCAGTTTGGCTCAGATTAGAAACAACATATATTTT.

This rearrangement joins TRBV27 to TRBJ2-7; 11 positions agree with TRBD1. This CDR3 has 15 residues. Germline V gene data show CDR1 as MNHEY and CDR2 as SMNVEV (reference sequence). The V gene end was trimmed by 3 bases and the J gene end by 2 bases; junction bases not matched to a gene: 3. The CDR3 reads CASSLSGQGAYEQYF. CDR3 nucleotides: TGTGCCAGCAGTTTGTCGGGACAGGGGGCCTACGAGCAGTACTTC.

Comment on this clonotype: A clone one base away is much larger, so this may be a read error. The chain is built from TRBV18 and TRBJ2-3; possibly TRBD2 for D (6 bases). CDR1 is KGHSH and CDR2 is LQKENI in the germline V gene. This CDR3 comprises 14 residues. The CDR3 loop is CASSPPHRGTPQFF. CDR3 DNA: TGTGCCAGCTCACCCCCGCACCGGGGGACGCCGCAGTTTTTT.

As regards this clonotype: An end of the junction does not agree with germline; a read error may underlie this. V gene TRBV3-1 combines with J gene TRBJ2-3; D uncertain. The CDR3 has 14 amino acids. Germline V CDR1 and CDR2: LGHDT, YNNKEL (reference sequence). CDR3: CASSAYLGADTLYF. CDR3 bases: TGTGCCAGCAGCGCGTACTTAGGAGCAGATACGCTGTATTTT.

The chain has TRBV6-6 and TRBJ1-1; D is uncertain. Germline V lookup: CDR1 MNHNY, CDR2 SVGAGI (reference sequence). Trimming took 2 bases from V and 4 from J, leaving 8 bases between them. The CDR3 is made up of 13 amino acids. CDR3 nucleotide sequence: TGTGCCAGCAGTTACGGGGAGAGCACTGAAGCTTTCTTT. Translation gives CASSYGESTEAFF.

Details on this clonotype: A read error is likely, as this CDR3 ends without the conserved phenylalanine or tryptophan. The chain joins TRBV3-1 to TRBJ1-1; unclear D gene. V was cut by 3 bases and J by 0 bases, with 11 bases left in between. CDR3 length: 15 residues. The germline gives CDR1 LGHDT, CDR2 YNNKEL (reference sequence). CDR3 residues: CASSHPSEMNTEAFL. The CDR3, as DNA: TGTGCCAGCAGCCACCCGTCAGAAATGAACACTGAAGCTTTCTTA.

This clonotype has ten or more counts. The chain is built from TRBV27 and TRBJ1-1, with a tentative D call TRBD1 (5 bases). CDR1 and CDR2 (germline): MNHEY, SMNVEV (reference sequence). Trimming took 3 bases from V and 4 from J, leaving 9 bases between them. The CDR3 contains 13 residues. The CDR3 is CASSFGGSTEAFF. As DNA, the CDR3 is TGTGCCAGCAGTTTTGGGGGGAGCACTGAAGCTTTCTTT.

In its sample, this clonotype was seen many times. The chain uses TRBV7-9 and TRBJ1-4; D uncertain. V was clipped by 2 bases and J by 4 bases, with 11 bases between them. Germline CDR1 reads SEHNR; CDR2 reads FQNEAQ (reference sequence). The CDR3 covers 15 residues. As DNA, the CDR3 is TGTGCCAGCAGCTTAAGCACAGCCAGTAATGAAAAACTGTTTTTT. The encoded protein is CASSLSTASNEKLFF.

This sequence joins TRBV4-1 and TRBJ1-1, with a weak D call TRBD1 (6 bases). Germline V gene sequence: CDR1 MGHRA, CDR2 YSYEKL. The CDR3 consists of 14 residues. V gave up 8 bases and J gave up 5 bases, with 18 bases separating them. CDR3 loop: CASGFRGEGTEAFF. The CDR3 region has the DNA TGCGCCAGCGGCTTCAGGGGTGAGGGGACTGAAGCTTTCTTT.

This sequence joins TRBV6-2 or TRBV6-3 and TRBJ1-6; unclear D gene. Germline V gene data show CDR1 as MNHEY and CDR2 as SVGEGT. V lost 10 bases and J lost 11, with 24 bases in between. The CDR3 contains 15 residues. This chain's CDR3 is CAKSYSRQDYPPLHF. The CDR3 DNA reads as TGTGCCAAAAGTTACTCACGCCAGGACTATCCACCCCTCCACTTT.

This clonotype was counted at least ten times. The V and J genes are TRBV19 and TRBJ1-2; 11 positions agree with TRBD1. The CDR3 loop spans 15 amino acids. Losses at the gene ends were 7 bases for V and 0 bases for J; bases not matched to a gene: 4. Germline loops: CDR1 LNHDA, CDR2 SQIVND (reference sequence). For the CDR3, the DNA is TGTGCCAGTACCGGGACAGGGGGAGCTAACTATGGCTACACCTTC. Translation gives CASTGTGGANYGYTF.

This clonotype was detected many times. The V gene is TRBV7-9, the J gene TRBJ2-1; 11 nucleotides agree with TRBD2. CDR1 and CDR2 (germline): SEHNR, FQNEAQ (reference sequence). The CDR3 extends over 13 amino acids. With 4 bases clipped from V and 16 bases from J, the junction kept 9 bases outside the gene matches. CDR3 loop: CASSSGLADYSFF. CDR3 nucleotides: TGTGCCAGCAGCTCGGGACTAGCGGACTATAGTTTCTTC.

The CDR3 DNA is TGTGCCAGCAGCCGACAGGGGGCCTACGCTTTCTTT. Its protein is CASSRQGAYAFF. This chain joins TRBV5-5 and TRBJ1-1; 10 nucleotides align to TRBD1. Germline CDR1 SGHKS, CDR2 YYEKEE (reference sequence). The CDR3 runs to 12 residues. V gave up 4 bases and J gave up 11 bases; unmatched junction bases: 5.